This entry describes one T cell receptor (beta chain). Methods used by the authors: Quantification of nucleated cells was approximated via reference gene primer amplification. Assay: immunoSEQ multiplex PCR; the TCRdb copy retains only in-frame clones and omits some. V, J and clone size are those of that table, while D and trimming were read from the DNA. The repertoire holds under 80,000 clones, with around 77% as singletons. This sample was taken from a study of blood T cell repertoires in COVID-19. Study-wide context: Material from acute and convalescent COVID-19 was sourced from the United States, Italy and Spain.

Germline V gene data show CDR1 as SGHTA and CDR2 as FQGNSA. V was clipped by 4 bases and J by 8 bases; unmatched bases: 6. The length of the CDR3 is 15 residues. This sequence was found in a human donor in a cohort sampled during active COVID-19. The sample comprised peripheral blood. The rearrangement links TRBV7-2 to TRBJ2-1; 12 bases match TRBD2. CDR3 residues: CASSSLAGGPDEQFF. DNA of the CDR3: TGTGCCAGCAGCTCCCTAGCGGGAGGGCCCGATGAGCAGTTCTTC.